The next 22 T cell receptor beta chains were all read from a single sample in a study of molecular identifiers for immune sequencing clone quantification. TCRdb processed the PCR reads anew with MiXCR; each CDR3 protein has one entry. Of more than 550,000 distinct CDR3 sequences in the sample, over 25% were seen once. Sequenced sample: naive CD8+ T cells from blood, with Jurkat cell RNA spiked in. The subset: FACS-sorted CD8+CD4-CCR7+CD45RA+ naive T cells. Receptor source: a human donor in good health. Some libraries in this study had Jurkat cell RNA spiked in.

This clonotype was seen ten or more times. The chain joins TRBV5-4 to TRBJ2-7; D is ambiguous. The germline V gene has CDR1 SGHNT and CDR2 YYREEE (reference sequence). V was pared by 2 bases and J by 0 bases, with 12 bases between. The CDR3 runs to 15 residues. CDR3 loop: CASSFDGSTSYEQYF. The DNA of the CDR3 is TGTGCCAGCAGCTTCGACGGGTCGACCTCCTACGAGCAGTACTTC.

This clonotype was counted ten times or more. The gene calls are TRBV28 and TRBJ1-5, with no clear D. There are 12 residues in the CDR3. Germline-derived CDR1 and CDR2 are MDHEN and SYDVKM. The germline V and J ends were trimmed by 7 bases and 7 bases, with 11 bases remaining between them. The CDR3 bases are TGTGCCAGCATGGGGTCTGGGCAGCCCCAGCATTTT. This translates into CASMGSGQPQHF. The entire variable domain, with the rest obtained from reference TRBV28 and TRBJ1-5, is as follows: DVKVTQSSRYLVKRTGEKVFLECVQDMDHENMFWYRQDPGLGLRLIYFSYDVKMKEKGDIPEGYSVSREKKERFSLILESASTNQTSMYLCASMGSGQPQHFGDGTRLSIL.

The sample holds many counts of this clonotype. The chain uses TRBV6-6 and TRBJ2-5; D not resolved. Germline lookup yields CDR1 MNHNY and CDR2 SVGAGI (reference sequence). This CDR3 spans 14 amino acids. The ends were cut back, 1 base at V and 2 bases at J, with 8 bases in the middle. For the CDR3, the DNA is TGTGCCAGCAGTTACTTATCCAGGCAAGAGACCCAGTACTTC. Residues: CASSYLSRQETQYF.

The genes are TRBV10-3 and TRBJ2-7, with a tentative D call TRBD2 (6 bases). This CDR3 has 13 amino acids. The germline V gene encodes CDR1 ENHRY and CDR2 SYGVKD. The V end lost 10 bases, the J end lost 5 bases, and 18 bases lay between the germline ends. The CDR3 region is CATTGTGVDEQYF. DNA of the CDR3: TGTGCCACAACCGGGACTGGCGTTGACGAGCAGTACTTC.

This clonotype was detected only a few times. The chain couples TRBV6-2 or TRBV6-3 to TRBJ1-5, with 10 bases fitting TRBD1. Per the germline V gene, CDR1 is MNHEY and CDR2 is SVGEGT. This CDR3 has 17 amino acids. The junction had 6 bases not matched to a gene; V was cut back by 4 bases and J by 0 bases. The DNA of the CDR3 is TGTGCCAGCAGTTCCCGGGACAGGGGATATAGCAATCAGCCCCAGCATTTT. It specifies CASSSRDRGYSNQPQHF.

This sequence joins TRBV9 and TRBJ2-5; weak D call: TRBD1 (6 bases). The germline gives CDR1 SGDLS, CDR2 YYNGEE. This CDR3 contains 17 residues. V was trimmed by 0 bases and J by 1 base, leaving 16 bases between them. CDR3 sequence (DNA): TGTGCCAGCAGCGTAGCGTTCGGCAGGGGCACCCAAGAGACCCAGTACTTC. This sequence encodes CASSVAFGRGTQETQYF.

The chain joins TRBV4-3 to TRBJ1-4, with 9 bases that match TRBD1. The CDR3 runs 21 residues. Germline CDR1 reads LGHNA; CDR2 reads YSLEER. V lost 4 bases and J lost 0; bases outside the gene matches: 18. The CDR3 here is CASSPQGGTGLYSSTNEKLFF. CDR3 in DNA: TGCGCCAGCAGCCCCCAAGGCGGGACAGGGCTTTATTCTTCAACTAATGAAAAACTGTTTTTT.

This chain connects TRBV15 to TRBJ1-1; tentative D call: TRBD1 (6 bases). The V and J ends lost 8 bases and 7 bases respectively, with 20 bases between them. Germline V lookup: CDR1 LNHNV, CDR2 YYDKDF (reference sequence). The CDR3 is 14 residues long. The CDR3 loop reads CATCIGGGQLEAFF. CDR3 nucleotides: TGTGCCACCTGCATAGGTGGGGGCCAGCTTGAAGCTTTCTTT.

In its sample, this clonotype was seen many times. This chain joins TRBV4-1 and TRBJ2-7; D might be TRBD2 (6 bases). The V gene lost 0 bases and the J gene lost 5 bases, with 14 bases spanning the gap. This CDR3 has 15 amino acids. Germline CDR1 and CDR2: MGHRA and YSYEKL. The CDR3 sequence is CASSQEGQGGDEQYF. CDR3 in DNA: TGCGCCAGCAGCCAAGAGGGGCAGGGAGGAGACGAGCAGTACTTC.

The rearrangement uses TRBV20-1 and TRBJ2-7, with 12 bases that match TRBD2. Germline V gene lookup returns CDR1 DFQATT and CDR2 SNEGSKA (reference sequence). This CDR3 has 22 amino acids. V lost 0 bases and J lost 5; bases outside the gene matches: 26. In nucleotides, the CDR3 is TGCAGTGCTAGAGATCACGCAGGGCTGACTAGCGGGAGCCGCCTGGTCCCGGACGAGCAGTACTTC. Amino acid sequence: CSARDHAGLTSGSRLVPDEQYF.

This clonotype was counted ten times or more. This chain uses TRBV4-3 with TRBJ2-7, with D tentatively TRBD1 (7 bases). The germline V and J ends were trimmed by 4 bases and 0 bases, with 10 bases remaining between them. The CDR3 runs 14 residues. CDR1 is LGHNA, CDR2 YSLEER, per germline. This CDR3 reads CASSRGTDSYEQYF. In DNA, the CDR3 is TGCGCCAGCAGCCGCGGGACAGACTCCTACGAGCAGTACTTC.

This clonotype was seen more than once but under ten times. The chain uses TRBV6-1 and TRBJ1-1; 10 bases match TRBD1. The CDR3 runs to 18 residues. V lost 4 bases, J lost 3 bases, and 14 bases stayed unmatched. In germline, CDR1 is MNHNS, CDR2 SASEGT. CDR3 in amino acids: CASSGRQTGGAGYTEAFF. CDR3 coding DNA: TGTGCCAGCAGTGGACGCCAGACAGGGGGCGCGGGGTACACTGAAGCTTTCTTT.

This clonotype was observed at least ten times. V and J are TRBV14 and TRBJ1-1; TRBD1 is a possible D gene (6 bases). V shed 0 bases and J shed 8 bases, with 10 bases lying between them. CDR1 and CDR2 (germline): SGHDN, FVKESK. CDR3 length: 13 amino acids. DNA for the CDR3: TGTGCCAGCAGCCAAGATGGGGGGCTGGAAGCTTTCTTT. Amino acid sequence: CASSQDGGLEAFF.

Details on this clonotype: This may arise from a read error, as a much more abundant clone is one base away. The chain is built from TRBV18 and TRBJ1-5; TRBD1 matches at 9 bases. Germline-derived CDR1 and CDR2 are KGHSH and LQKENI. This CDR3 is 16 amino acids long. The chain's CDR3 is CASSPDRQGVYQHQHF. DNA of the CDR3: TGTGCCAGCTCACCGGACAGACAGGGGGTATATCAGCACCAGCATTTT.

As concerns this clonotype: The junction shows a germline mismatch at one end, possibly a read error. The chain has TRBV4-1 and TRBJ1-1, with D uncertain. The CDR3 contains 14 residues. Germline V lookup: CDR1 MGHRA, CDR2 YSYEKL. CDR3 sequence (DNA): TGCGCCAGCCGCCAAGGTCCTTTGAACCCTGAAGCTTTCTTT. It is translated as CASRQGPLNPEAFF.

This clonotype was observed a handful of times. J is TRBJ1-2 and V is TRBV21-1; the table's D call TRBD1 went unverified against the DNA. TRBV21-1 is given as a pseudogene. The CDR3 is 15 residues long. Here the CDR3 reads CASTRWAGDSYGYTF. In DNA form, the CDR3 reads TGTGCCAGCACCAGATGGGCAGGGGATAGCTATGGCTACACCTTC.

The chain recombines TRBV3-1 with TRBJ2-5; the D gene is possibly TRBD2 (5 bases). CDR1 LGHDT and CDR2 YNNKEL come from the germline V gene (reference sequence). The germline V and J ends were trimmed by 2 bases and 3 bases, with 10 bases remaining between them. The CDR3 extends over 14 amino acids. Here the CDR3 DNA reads TGTGCCAGCAGCCAACTTTGGGGAGAAGAGACCCAGTACTTC. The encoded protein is CASSQLWGEETQYF.

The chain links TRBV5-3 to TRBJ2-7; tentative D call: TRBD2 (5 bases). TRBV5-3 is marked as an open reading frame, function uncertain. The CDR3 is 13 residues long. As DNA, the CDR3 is TGTGTCAGCAGCTTCAGGCCTTGGGAGGAGCAGTACTTC. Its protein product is CVSSFRPWEEQYF.

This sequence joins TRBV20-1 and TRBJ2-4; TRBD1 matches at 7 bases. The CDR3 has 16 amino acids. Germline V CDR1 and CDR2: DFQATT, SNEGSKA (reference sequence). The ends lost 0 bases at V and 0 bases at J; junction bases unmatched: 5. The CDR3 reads CSARDQGELAKNIQYF. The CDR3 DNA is TGCAGTGCTAGAGACCAGGGGGAACTAGCCAAAAACATTCAGTACTTC.

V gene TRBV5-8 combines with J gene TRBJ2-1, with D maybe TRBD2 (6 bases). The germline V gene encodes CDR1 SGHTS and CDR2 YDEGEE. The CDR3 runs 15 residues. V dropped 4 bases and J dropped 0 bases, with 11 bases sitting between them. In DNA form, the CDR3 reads TGTGCCAGCAGCCCTAGCGTTAGCTCCTACAATGAGCAGTTCTTC. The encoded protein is CASSPSVSSYNEQFF.

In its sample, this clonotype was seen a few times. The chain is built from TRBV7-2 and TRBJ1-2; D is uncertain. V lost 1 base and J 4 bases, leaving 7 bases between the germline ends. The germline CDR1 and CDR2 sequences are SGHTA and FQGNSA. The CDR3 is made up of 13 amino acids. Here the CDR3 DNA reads TGTGCCAGCAGCTTAGACAGCTTCTATGGCTACACCTTC. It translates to CASSLDSFYGYTF.

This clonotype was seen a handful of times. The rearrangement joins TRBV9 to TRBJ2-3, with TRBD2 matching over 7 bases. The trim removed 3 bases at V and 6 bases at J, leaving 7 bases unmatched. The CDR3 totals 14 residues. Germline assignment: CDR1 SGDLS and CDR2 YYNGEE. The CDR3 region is CASSERGRFDTQYF. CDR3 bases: TGTGCCAGCAGCGAGCGGGGCAGGTTTGATACGCAGTATTTT.